The 20 T cell receptor beta chains below come from one sample, sequenced in a study of T cell changes during pregnancy in multiple sclerosis. Repertoires were generated with immunoSEQ multiplex PCR, while TCRdb's copy carries only in-frame clones and drops some. The sample shows under 75,000 clones, roughly 92% of them seen only once. The source was peripheral blood, collected in the third trimester of pregnancy. The origin of the receptors is a female donor in good health, enrolled as a control in a pregnancy study.

The chain links TRBV7-2 to TRBJ2-3; D is unresolved. The CDR3 sequence is 12 residues long. Germline V gene data show CDR1 as SGHTA and CDR2 as FQGNSA. V was cut by 5 bases and J by 3 bases, with 6 bases left in between. The chain's CDR3 is CASSTRTDTQYF. The CDR3 DNA reads TGTGCCAGCAGCACACGAACAGATACGCAGTATTTT. Complete variable domain (other parts from reference TRBV7-2 and TRBJ2-3): GAGVSQSPSNKVTEKGKDVELRCDPISGHTALYWYRQSLGQGLEFLIYFQGNSAPDKSGLPSDRFSAERTGGSVSTLTIQRTQQEDSAVYLCASSTRTDTQYFGPGTRLTVL.

The chain employs TRBV7-8 and TRBJ2-7, with a weak D call TRBD1 (5 bases). The V gene's germline CDR1 is SGHVS and CDR2 FQNEAQ. V lost 1 base and J lost 4, with 8 bases in between. The CDR3 has 13 residues. This CDR3 reads CASSLDRLYEQYF. The CDR3 bases are TGTGCCAGCAGCTTAGACAGGCTGTACGAGCAGTACTTC.

The rearrangement links TRBV12-5 to TRBJ2-2; D unclear. Trimming cost V 4 bases and J 0 bases, with 12 bases left between them. This CDR3 has 16 residues. The germline gives CDR1 LGHNT, CDR2 FRNRAP. The CDR3 here is CASGSPTPTNTGELFF. CDR3 DNA sequence: TGTGCTAGTGGTTCTCCGACACCGACGAACACCGGGGAGCTGTTTTTT. The full variable domain, in which reference TRBV12-5 and TRBJ2-2 provide the parts outside the CDR3, is DARVTQTPRHKVTEMGQEVTMRCQPILGHNTVFWYRQTMMQGLELLAYFRNRAPLDDSGMPKDRFSAEMPDATLATLKIQPSEPRDSAVYFCASGSPTPTNTGELFFGEGSRLTVL.

This clone was observed a single time. The chain combines TRBV19 with TRBJ2-7; 8 nucleotides align to TRBD1. This CDR3 has 14 residues. CDR1 and CDR2 from the germline V gene are LNHDA and SQIVND (reference sequence). Trimming removed 5 bases from V and 3 bases from J; junction bases left unmatched: 6. The CDR3 region has the DNA TGTGCCAGTAGTCTTCACAGGGGGAACTACGAGCAGTACTTC. This gives the protein CASSLHRGNYEQYF.

This chain uses TRBV19 with TRBJ2-1; tentative D call: TRBD2 (5 bases). The CDR3 loop spans 20 amino acids. V dropped 3 bases and J dropped 0 bases, with 24 bases sitting between them. CDR1 is LNHDA and CDR2 is SQIVND in the germline V gene (reference sequence). CDR3 residues: CASSIHLTSGVTSSYNEQFF. CDR3 sequence (DNA): TGTGCCAGTAGTATCCATCTTACTAGTGGTGTCACAAGCTCCTACAATGAGCAGTTCTTC. The full variable domain, completed using reference TRBV19 and TRBJ2-1, is DGGITQSPKYLFRKEGQNVTLSCEQNLNHDAMYWYRQDPGQGLRLIYYSQIVNDFQKGDIAEGYSVSREKKESFPLTVTSAQKNPTAFYLCASSIHLTSGVTSSYNEQFFGPGTRLTVL.

The chain combines TRBV9 with TRBJ1-3; D unresolved. V lost 0 bases to trimming and J lost 0 bases, with 10 bases between them. The CDR3 is 16 amino acids. Germline V gene sequence: CDR1 SGDLS, CDR2 YYNGEE. The DNA of the CDR3 is TGTGCCAGCAGCGTAGGGTTCGGGTTCTCTGGAAACACCATATATTTT. Translating gives CASSVGFGFSGNTIYF.

The chain joins TRBV28 to TRBJ1-5, with a possible D match to TRBD1 (6 bases). This CDR3 region has 16 residues. The germline gives CDR1 MDHEN, CDR2 SYDVKM. Trimming removed 3 bases at V and 3 bases at J, with 15 bases between. The CDR3, as DNA: TGTGCCAGCAGTTTTGAGGAAGGGGGGGTCAATCAGCCCCAGCATTTT. Residues: CASSFEEGGVNQPQHF. Filled out from reference TRBV28 and TRBJ1-5, the complete variable domain reads DVKVTQSSRYLVKRTGEKVFLECVQDMDHENMFWYRQDPGLGLRLIYFSYDVKMKEKGDIPEGYSVSREKKERFSLILESASTNQTSMYLCASSFEEGGVNQPQHFGDGTRLSIL.

The genes are TRBV25-1 and TRBJ1-2, with TRBD1 identical over 8 bases. V trimming: 5 bases; J trimming: 3 bases; junction bases outside the gene matches: 5. The CDR3 is 14 residues long. From germline, CDR1 is MGHDK and CDR2 SYGVNS. The CDR3 nucleotides read TGTGCCAGCAGTTGGGGACAGGACGACTATGGCTACACCTTC. Amino acid sequence: CASSWGQDDYGYTF.

V and J are TRBV7-6 and TRBJ2-1, with D tentatively TRBD2 (5 bases). CDR3 size: 15 residues. V dropped 5 bases and J dropped 4 bases, with 15 bases sitting between them. Germline assignment: CDR1 SGHVS and CDR2 FNYEAQ. This CDR3 reads CASSPGQRSYNEQFF. The CDR3 DNA sequence: TGTGCCAGCAGCCCAGGCCAGCGGAGTTACAATGAGCAGTTCTTC.

This sequence joins TRBV6-1 and TRBJ2-3, with D possibly matching TRBD1 (5 bases). The CDR3 contains 14 residues. Germline V CDR1 and CDR2: MNHNS, SASEGT. The V end was cut by 3 bases, the J end by 2 bases, with 9 bases between. The CDR3 sequence: CASSEHRPTDTQYF. DNA of the CDR3: TGTGCCAGCAGTGAGCACAGGCCCACAGATACGCAGTATTTT.

J is TRBJ2-7 and V is TRBV5-4; D possibly corresponds to TRBD2 (5 bases). This CDR3 is 14 amino acids long. V was cut by 0 bases and J by 2 bases, with 9 bases left in between. Germline CDR1 SGHNT, CDR2 YYREEE (reference sequence). For the CDR3, the DNA is TGTGCCAGCAGCTTGGCAGAGGGAGCCTACGAGCAGTACTTC. Protein sequence: CASSLAEGAYEQYF.

The chain combines TRBV18 with TRBJ1-1, with TRBD1 identical over 10 bases. Germline V gene sequence: CDR1 KGHSH, CDR2 LQKENI. V dropped 3 bases and J dropped 4; count of bases not matched to a gene: 8. The CDR3 has 16 residues. CDR3 sequence reads: CASSPRQGASGTEAFF. The CDR3 coding sequence is TGTGCCAGCTCACCCCGACAGGGGGCGTCGGGCACTGAAGCTTTCTTT. The variable domain in full, completed from reference TRBV18 and TRBJ1-1, reads NAGVMQNPRHLVRRRGQEARLRCSPMKGHSHVYWYRQLPEEGLKFMVYLQKENIIDESGMPKERFSAEFPKEGPSILRIQQVVRGDSAAYFCASSPRQGASGTEAFFGQGTRLTVV.

This clone was seen just once. CDR3 region: CASITVTSGRGNTGELFF. The CDR3 bases are TGTGCCAGCATCACCGTCACTAGCGGGAGAGGGAACACCGGGGAGCTGTTTTTT. The rearrangement uses TRBV28 and TRBJ2-2; 11 bases align to TRBD2. J gave up 1 base and V 7 bases, and 11 bases lay outside the gene matches. The CDR3 has 18 residues. The germline V gene has CDR1 MDHEN and CDR2 SYDVKM.

The chain carries TRBV7-3 and TRBJ2-1, with no clear D. CDR3 length: 16 residues. CDR1 SGHTA and CDR2 FQGTGA come from the germline V gene. V gave up 2 bases and J gave up 0 bases, with 11 bases separating them. Written as DNA, the CDR3 is TGTGCCAGCAGCTTATTTGGCGGAAGCTCCTACAATGAGCAGTTCTTC. Protein sequence: CASSLFGGSSYNEQFF.

The V and J genes are TRBV11-3 and TRBJ2-1; D might be TRBD2 (6 bases). Germline V gene sequence: CDR1 SGHNT, CDR2 YENEEA. Trimming cost V 5 bases and J 5 bases, with 16 bases left between them. This CDR3 has 15 amino acids. The CDR3 loop reads CASSPRLDPHNEQFF. CDR3 coding DNA: TGTGCCAGCAGCCCTAGACTAGATCCCCACAATGAGCAGTTCTTC. Filled out from reference TRBV11-3 and TRBJ2-1, the complete variable domain reads EAGVVQSPRYKIIEKKQPVAFWCNPISGHNTLYWYLQNLGQGPELLIRYENEEAVDDSQLPKDRFSAERLKGVDSTLKIQPAELGDSAVYLCASSPRLDPHNEQFFGPGTRLTVL.

The chain couples TRBV2 to TRBJ1-1; 11 bases match TRBD1. Germline assignment: CDR1 SNHLY and CDR2 FYNNEI. The V segment lost 4 bases and the J segment 11 bases; nucleotides outside the gene matches: 12. The CDR3 runs 15 residues. The CDR3 nucleotides are TGTGCCAGCAGTGTGGCCCTCGGACAGGGGGCGAAGGCTTTCTTT. This sequence encodes CASSVALGQGAKAFF.

The chain carries TRBV10-3 and TRBJ1-4, with a weak D call TRBD1 (5 bases). CDR3 length: 15 residues. Germline CDR1 is ENHRY and CDR2 is SYGVKD. Deletions cut 0 bases from V and 4 bases from J, with 9 bases between. The CDR3 region is CAISESTEVNEKLFF. As DNA, the CDR3 is TGTGCCATCAGTGAGTCGACAGAGGTTAATGAAAAACTGTTTTTT.

The rearrangement uses TRBV18 and TRBJ1-4; D remains ambiguous. This CDR3 has 15 residues. The V end lost 3 bases, the J end lost 0 bases, and 8 bases lay between the germline ends. The germline CDR1 and CDR2 sequences are KGHSH and LQKENI. CDR3 loop: CASSPPGATNEKLFF. CDR3 coding DNA: TGTGCCAGCTCACCCCCCGGGGCAACTAATGAAAAACTGTTTTTT.

This chain uses TRBV19 with TRBJ1-1; tentative D call: TRBD1 (6 bases). This CDR3 has 15 amino acids. V was pared by 0 bases and J by 0 bases, with 8 bases between. Germline-derived CDR1 and CDR2 are LNHDA and SQIVND (reference sequence). The DNA of the CDR3 is TGTGCCAGTAGTATAGAGCACAGGGTGAACACTGAAGCTTTCTTT. Amino acid sequence: CASSIEHRVNTEAFF.

This chain uses TRBV28 with TRBJ1-3; 7 bases are a match to TRBD1. With 3 bases clipped from V and 4 bases from J, the junction kept 6 bases outside the gene matches. The CDR3 extends over 15 amino acids. Germline V gives CDR1 MDHEN, CDR2 SYDVKM. The CDR3 protein is CASSFLGRGGNTIYF. The DNA of the CDR3 is TGTGCCAGCAGTTTTTTAGGCAGGGGGGGAAACACCATATATTTT.